This T cell receptor beta chain was found in a study of blood T cell repertoires in COVID-19. Study-level background: In each case, the material was cDNA or gDNA derived from T cells, B-cell-depleted T cells, or PBMCs.

Assay used: immunoSEQ multiplex PCR; TCRdb lists only in-frame clones, some missing. The data contain about 100,000 clones, about 86% of them singletons. The length of the CDR3 is 12 residues. Trimming cost V 7 bases and J 3 bases, with 9 bases left between them. The genes are TRBV12-3 or TRBV12-4 and TRBJ2-5; D is undetermined. Sequencing input: PBMCs or T cells enriched from blood (not recorded which). The clonotype was recovered from a woman aged 45-59 years who had recovered from COVID-19. CDR3 sequence: CASTFSEETQYF. CDR3 DNA: TGTGCCAGCACTTTTAGTGAAGAGACCCAGTACTTC.